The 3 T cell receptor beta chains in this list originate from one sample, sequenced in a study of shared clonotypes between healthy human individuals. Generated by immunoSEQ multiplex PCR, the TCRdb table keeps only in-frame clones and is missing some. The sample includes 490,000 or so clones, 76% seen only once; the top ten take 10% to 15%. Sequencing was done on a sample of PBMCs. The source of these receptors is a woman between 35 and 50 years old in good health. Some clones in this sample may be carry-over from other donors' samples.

CDR3 in amino acids: CASSEFVSGANVLTF. The CDR3 nucleotides read TGTGCCAGCAGTGAGTTTGTCTCTGGGGCCAACGTCCTGACTTTC. The chain has TRBV25-1 and TRBJ2-6, with D unclear. V shed 3 bases and J shed 0 bases, with 6 bases lying between them. This CDR3 is 15 amino acids long. CDR1 and CDR2 from the germline V gene are MGHDK and SYGVNS.

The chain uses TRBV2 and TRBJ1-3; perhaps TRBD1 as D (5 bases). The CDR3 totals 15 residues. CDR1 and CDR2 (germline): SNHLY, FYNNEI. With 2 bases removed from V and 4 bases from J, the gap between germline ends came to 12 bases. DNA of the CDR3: TGTGCCAGCAGTGAAAATGGGGCGGCCGGAAACACCATATATTTT. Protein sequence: CASSENGAAGNTIYF.

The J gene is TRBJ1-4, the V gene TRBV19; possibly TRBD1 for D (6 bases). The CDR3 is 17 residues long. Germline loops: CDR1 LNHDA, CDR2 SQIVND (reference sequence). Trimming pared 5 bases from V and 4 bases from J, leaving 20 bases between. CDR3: CASSATPRRGINEKLFF. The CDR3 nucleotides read TGTGCCAGTAGTGCCACCCCCCGAAGGGGGATTAATGAAAAACTGTTTTTT.